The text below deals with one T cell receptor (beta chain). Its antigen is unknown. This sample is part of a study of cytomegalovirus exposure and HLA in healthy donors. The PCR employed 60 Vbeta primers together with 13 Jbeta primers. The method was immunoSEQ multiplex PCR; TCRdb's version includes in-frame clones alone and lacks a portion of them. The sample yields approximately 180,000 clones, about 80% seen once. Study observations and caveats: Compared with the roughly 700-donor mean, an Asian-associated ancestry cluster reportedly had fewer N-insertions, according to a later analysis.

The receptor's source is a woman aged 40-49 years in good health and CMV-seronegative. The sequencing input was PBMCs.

This CDR3 is CASSLQKNTEAFF. CDR3 nucleotide sequence: TGCGCCAGCAGCTTGCAGAAGAACACTGAAGCTTTCTTT. V usage is TRBV5-1 and J usage is TRBJ1-1; D unclear. CDR1 SGHRS and CDR2 YFSETQ come from the germline V gene. CDR3 length equals 13 residues. The V and J ends lost 1 base and 1 base respectively, with 5 bases between them. The full variable domain, in which reference TRBV5-1 and TRBJ1-1 provide the parts outside the CDR3, is KAGVTQTPRYLIKTRGQQVTLSCSPISGHRSVSWYQQTPGQGLQFLFEYFSETQRNKGNFPGRFSGRQFSNSRSEMNVSTLELGDSALYLCASSLQKNTEAFFGQGTRLTVV.